This entry lists 12 T cell receptor beta chains sequenced from one sample in a study of blood T cell repertoires in COVID-19. The method was immunoSEQ multiplex PCR; TCRdb's version includes in-frame clones alone and lacks a portion of them. The sample lists about 270,000 clones, 84% occurring once. The sequenced sample consisted of peripheral blood. These receptors all come from a human donor in a cohort sampled during active COVID-19.

The chain carries TRBV7-2 and TRBJ2-7; 7 bases map to TRBD1. CDR1 and CDR2 (germline): SGHTA, FQGNSA. Trimming took 5 bases from V and 10 from J; bases not matched to a gene: 11. CDR3 length: 13 residues. CDR3 nucleotide sequence: TGTGCCAGCAGCCCGAACCCGACAGGGTACCAGTACTTC. Translation: CASSPNPTGYQYF.

The chain has TRBV28 and TRBJ2-7, with 7 bases matching TRBD1. The germline V gene encodes CDR1 MDHEN and CDR2 SYDVKM. This CDR3 has 13 residues. V lost 2 bases to trimming and J lost 6 bases; unmatched junction nucleotides: 4. CDR3 sequence reads: CASSLGPGGEQYF. The CDR3 DNA follows: TGTGCCAGCAGTTTAGGACCAGGGGGCGAGCAGTACTTC.

This clone occurred a few times. This chain uses TRBV5-1 with TRBJ1-1, with D possibly being TRBD1 (6 bases). V lost 0 bases and J lost 2, with 8 bases in between. Per germline, CDR1 SGHRS and CDR2 YFSETQ. This CDR3 has 14 residues. The CDR3: CASSLAGANTEAFF. The CDR3 DNA reads as TGCGCCAGCAGCTTGGCAGGGGCCAACACTGAAGCTTTCTTT.

This clone was picked up one time. The rearrangement uses TRBV6-1 and TRBJ2-5, with 11 bases fitting TRBD2. Germline V CDR1 and CDR2: MNHNS, SASEGT. V was pared by 0 bases and J by 4 bases, with 19 bases of the junction left unmatched. This CDR3 spans 21 amino acids. The CDR3 sequence: CASSEARLFTGLAAIRETQYF. CDR3 DNA: TGTGCCAGCAGTGAAGCCCGTCTCTTCACGGGACTAGCGGCGATAAGAGAGACCCAGTACTTC.

The CDR3 spells CASSSPLYADTQYF. The CDR3 DNA reads TGTGCCAGCAGCTCCCCCCTCTATGCAGATACGCAGTATTTT. V gene TRBV5-4 combines with J gene TRBJ2-3; D unresolved. V lost 3 bases and J lost 4, with 12 bases in between. Per the germline V gene, CDR1 is SGHNT and CDR2 is YYREEE (reference sequence). CDR3 length: 14 amino acids.

This sequence joins TRBV4-2 and TRBJ2-3; D is possibly TRBD2 (6 bases). Germline V gives CDR1 LGHNA, CDR2 YNFKEQ. The V and J ends lost 4 bases and 2 bases respectively, with 16 bases between them. This CDR3 spans 16 amino acids. The CDR3 reads CASSPWGRRVTDTQYF. For the CDR3, the DNA is TGTGCCAGCAGCCCTTGGGGGAGGCGGGTCACAGATACGCAGTATTTT.

Written as DNA, the CDR3 is TGTGCCAGCAGCTCGCTCGGGACAAAGACAGTTGGCTACACCTTC. It yields the protein CASSSLGTKTVGYTF. V gene TRBV7-9 combines with J gene TRBJ1-2, with D maybe TRBD1 (6 bases). The CDR3 covers 15 residues. V was clipped by 4 bases and J by 7 bases, with 19 bases between them. Per germline, CDR1 SEHNR and CDR2 FQNEAQ (reference sequence).

This chain links TRBV2 with TRBJ2-7; D unclear. V dropped 2 bases and J dropped 0 bases, with 11 bases sitting between them. CDR3 size: 15 residues. Germline CDR1 is SNHLY and CDR2 is FYNNEI. The CDR3 here is CASSEFHGFSYEQYF. CDR3 nucleotide sequence: TGTGCCAGCAGTGAATTCCACGGGTTCTCCTACGAGCAGTACTTC.

The chain recombines TRBV5-4 with TRBJ2-7, with 7 bases aligning to TRBD2. Trimming at V came to 4 bases and at J to 0 bases, leaving 4 bases not matched to a gene. Germline CDR1 SGHNT, CDR2 YYREEE (reference sequence). The CDR3 sequence is 14 residues long. The CDR3 nucleotides are TGTGCCAGCAGCATGGGGGGGGGCTCCTACGAGCAGTACTTC. Its protein is CASSMGGGSYEQYF. The full variable domain, with the rest looked up from reference TRBV5-4 and TRBJ2-7, is ETGVTQSPTHLIKTRGQQVTLRCSSQSGHNTVSWYQQALGQGPQFIFQYYREEENGRGNFPPRFSGLQFPNYSSELNVNALELDDSALYLCASSMGGGSYEQYFGPGTRLTVT.

The chain carries TRBV5-1 and TRBJ2-3; 13 bases fit TRBD2. The V and J ends lost 0 bases and 4 bases, in that order; junction bases with no gene match: 8. This CDR3 is built from 18 residues. Germline assignment: CDR1 SGHRS and CDR2 YFSETQ. CDR3 sequence (DNA): TGCGCCAGCAGCTTGGGGCGACTAGCGGGAGGTGGCGCAGATACGCAGTATTTT. It specifies CASSLGRLAGGGADTQYF.

DNA of the CDR3: TGTGCCAGCAGCCTCGGACAGGGAAGGGCTTTCTTT. Protein: CASSLGQGRAFF. V usage is TRBV11-3 and J usage is TRBJ1-1; 8 bases line up with TRBD1. Germline loops: CDR1 SGHNT, CDR2 YENEEA. The CDR3 is 12 residues long. V lost 5 bases, J lost 11 bases, and 7 bases stayed unmatched.

The chain recombines TRBV6-5 with TRBJ1-2; tentative D call: TRBD1 (6 bases). Trimming removed 5 bases at V and 8 bases at J, with 21 bases between. Germline CDR1 MNHEY, CDR2 SVGAGI. The CDR3 has 15 residues. The CDR3 sequence is CASSNQPQGVGGYTF. CDR3 bases: TGTGCCAGCAGTAATCAACCACAGGGCGTCGGAGGCTACACCTTC.